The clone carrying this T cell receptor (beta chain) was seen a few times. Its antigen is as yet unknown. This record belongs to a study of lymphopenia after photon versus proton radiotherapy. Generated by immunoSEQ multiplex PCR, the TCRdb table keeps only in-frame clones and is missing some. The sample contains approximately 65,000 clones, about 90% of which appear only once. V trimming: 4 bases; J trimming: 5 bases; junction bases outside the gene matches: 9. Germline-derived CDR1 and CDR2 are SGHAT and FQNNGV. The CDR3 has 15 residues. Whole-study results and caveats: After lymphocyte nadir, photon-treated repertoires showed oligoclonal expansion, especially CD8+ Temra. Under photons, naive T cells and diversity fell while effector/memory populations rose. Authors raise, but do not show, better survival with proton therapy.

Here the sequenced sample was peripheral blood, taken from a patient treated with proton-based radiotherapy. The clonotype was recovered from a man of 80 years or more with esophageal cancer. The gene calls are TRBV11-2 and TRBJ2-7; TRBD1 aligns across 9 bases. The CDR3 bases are TGTGCCAGCAGCTCTGGGACAGGGATTTTCCACGAGCAGTACTTC. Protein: CASSSGTGIFHEQYF. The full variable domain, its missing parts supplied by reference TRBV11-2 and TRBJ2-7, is EAGVAQSPRYKIIEKRQSVAFWCNPISGHATLYWYQQILGQGPKLLIQFQNNGVVDDSQLPKDRFSAERLKGVDSTLKIQPAKLEDSAVYLCASSSGTGIFHEQYFGPGTRLTVT.